A selection of T cell receptor beta chains follows, all from one sample in a study of T cells expressing NK-cell markers. From its re-call of the 5' RACE reads, TCRdb lists each CDR3 protein once, without DNA. Its clone listing holds about 190,000 distinct CDR3 sequences. Source material: blood T cells: a sorted CD56 or NKG2C T cell subset, CD4+ or CD8+ T cells, or bulk PBMC T cells (not recorded which). All receptors come from a man between 18 and 69 years old in good health. CDR3s include the opening cysteine and the closing phenylalanine or tryptophan.

TRBV11-3	TRBJ2-1	CASSLSLGFEQFF
TRBV12-3/TRBV12-4	TRBJ2-1	CASTPTGHEQFF
TRBV20-1	TRBJ1-6	CSAPPGTSYNSPLHF
TRBV28	TRBJ2-7	CASSSSIYGSSRAYEQYF
TRBV12-3/TRBV12-4	TRBJ2-3	CASSTRYQPDTQYF
TRBV28	TRBJ2-5	CASSLWEDDQETQYF
TRBV20-1	TRBJ2-7	CSATLGAGEQYF
TRBV10-1	TRBJ1-3	CASSDSWAGNTIYF
TRBV2	TRBJ2-3	CASSVWLAGAWGTDTQYF
TRBV13	TRBJ1-5	CASSSGGQINQPQHF
TRBV6-4	TRBJ2-3	CASSHQADTDTQYF
TRBV7-9	TRBJ2-1	CASSLVPGFNEQFF
TRBV7-6	TRBJ2-2	CASSLSGGAPGELFF
TRBV2	TRBJ2-2	CASFMDRNLAGGNTGELFF
TRBV3-1	TRBJ1-4	CASSQDRAATNEKLFF
TRBV5-6	TRBJ2-7	CASSPNPGGYEQYF
TRBV13	TRBJ1-1	CASSPQHGTEAFF
TRBV28	TRBJ1-4	CASSYDLKVATNEKLFF
TRBV11-3	TRBJ2-2	CASSPRDGSNTGELFF
TRBV6-1	TRBJ1-1	CASNQLTGGNTEAFF
TRBV15	TRBJ2-7	CATSRDVSGGTYEQYF
TRBV7-8	TRBJ2-7	CASSPSDGHYEQYF
TRBV2	TRBJ1-2	CASRPRGQDGYTF
TRBV27	TRBJ2-3	CASSPHQAGPDTQYF
TRBV5-1	TRBJ2-1	CASSPSGDTSYNEQFF
TRBV5-6	TRBJ2-7	CASSYRVDSYEQYF
TRBV7-2	TRBJ1-2	CASSLPWTGYGYTF
TRBV13	TRBJ2-7	CASSLDTGKNYEQYF
TRBV19	TRBJ1-5	CASITRGGNQPQHF
TRBV11-1	TRBJ2-1	CASSLEVAGGPSYNEQFF
TRBV6-2/TRBV6-3	TRBJ2-5	CASSYSGGYEETQYF
TRBV5-1	TRBJ2-2	CASSLADGSGELFF
TRBV7-8	TRBJ2-5	CASSPGLAGLSRTQYF
TRBV7-6	TRBJ2-5	CASRPRTSGGETQYF
TRBV27	TRBJ1-5	CASSLSRLGPDSNQPQHF
TRBV20-1	TRBJ1-2	CSATDGENYGYTF
TRBV19	TRBJ1-1	CASNPPGPLNTEAFF
TRBV2	TRBJ2-1	CASRYSRPGSNEQFF
TRBV7-9	TRBJ2-2	CASSFGLAPGELFF
TRBV20-1	TRBJ2-3	CSARDLVSGGAPDTQYF
TRBV2	TRBJ2-3	CASRLGGGTDTQYF
TRBV14	TRBJ2-7	CASSRVGAMRSYEQYF
TRBV7-9	TRBJ1-5	CASSLTGTGTRPQHF
TRBV27	TRBJ1-2	CASSLTGEGVLAYGYTF
TRBV6-5	TRBJ2-7	CASSYTGAGWLEYF